This TCR beta chain was recorded in a study of human T cells and chemical hapten exposure. Using its own MiXCR run on the RACE reads, TCRdb lists one record per CDR3 protein. The profile shows 75,000 to 90,000 distinct CDR3 sequences, approximately 12% of them singletons. The CDR3 has 15 amino acids. The germline CDR1 and CDR2 sequences are ENHRY and SYGVKD. V lost 8 bases to trimming and J lost 6 bases, with 23 bases between them. Noted time point: patch test 1, 2 weeks after DPC sensitization. The treatment was: therapeutic diphenylcyclopropenone sensitization with weekly scalp DPC. This sequence originates from a woman aged 55-70 years with alopecia areata. Some clones in this sample may be carry-over from other donors' samples. This specimen was whole blood, taken in connection with sensitization to the hapten diphenylcyclopropenone (DPC). This chain uses TRBV10-3 with TRBJ2-7; perhaps D is TRBD1 or TRBD2 (5 bases each). CDR3 sequence reads: CAIGRGAAEVGEQYF. CDR3 DNA: TGTGCCATCGGGCGAGGGGCAGCCGAAGTTGGCGAGCAGTACTTC.